Shown below are 23 T cell receptor beta chains from a single sample sequenced in a study of post-analysis software for immune sequencing data. TCR beta libraries were prepared from cDNA with unique molecular identifiers. TCRdb fed the PCR reads into MiXCR, producing one record per CDR3 protein. The sample lists roughly 540,000 distinct CDR3 sequences, approximately 34% seen once, with about 6% in the top ten. These receptors' targets are unknown. Study-wide results and caveats: Roughly five TRBV segments were more frequent in patients than controls; TRBV5-6, TRBV5-1 and TRBV20-1 belonged to this group.

Input material: blood. These receptors were taken from a girl aged 2-17 years with multiple sclerosis.

The chain recombines TRBV5-5 with TRBJ1-6; a weak D match, TRBD1 (5 bases). From germline, CDR1 is SGHKS and CDR2 YYEKEE (reference sequence). This CDR3 is built from 16 residues. V lost 4 bases to trimming and J lost 15 bases, with 26 bases between them. CDR3 residues: CASSLTPEGRWKDLHF. CDR3 in DNA: TGTGCCAGCAGCCTCACCCCGGAGGGACGATGGAAGGACCTCCACTTT.

The chain employs TRBV29-1 and TRBJ1-2, with TRBD1 matching 10 bases. With 7 bases clipped from V and 6 bases from J, the junction kept 8 bases outside the gene matches. Germline V CDR1 and CDR2: SQVTM, ANQGSEA. The CDR3 runs 13 residues. This CDR3 reads CSATGTGVDGYTF. CDR3 nucleotide sequence: TGCAGCGCTACCGGGACAGGGGTGGATGGCTACACCTTC.

This clonotype was detected a few times. V usage is TRBV29-1 and J usage is TRBJ1-2, with D perhaps matching TRBD1 (6 bases). This CDR3 contains 14 residues. V dropped 0 bases and J dropped 3 bases, with 11 bases sitting between them. Germline V gene lookup returns CDR1 SQVTM and CDR2 ANQGSEA. CDR3 region: CSVEDRQGYYGYTF. The CDR3 DNA is TGCAGCGTTGAAGATCGGCAGGGGTACTATGGCTACACCTTC.

This clonotype was seen more than once but under ten times. The J gene is TRBJ1-2, the V gene TRBV29-1; 10 positions agree with TRBD1. This CDR3 is built from 17 residues. The V gene's germline CDR1 is SQVTM and CDR2 ANQGSEA. Germline trimming cut 0 bases from V and 4 bases from J; bases unmatched to any gene: 11. Here the CDR3 DNA reads TGCAGCGTTGAAGATCTATATAGGGACAGGGGTTCCTATGGCTACACCTTC. It is translated as CSVEDLYRDRGSYGYTF.

This clonotype has more than one count but fewer than ten. The V and J genes are TRBV28 and TRBJ2-5; D is unresolved. The CDR3 has 14 amino acids. Germline assignment: CDR1 MDHEN and CDR2 SYDVKM. Trimming removed 1 base from V and 2 bases from J, with 8 bases in between. The CDR3 is CASSLSAHQETQYF. CDR3 nucleotides: TGTGCCAGCAGTTTATCAGCACATCAAGAGACCCAGTACTTC. Together with reference TRBV28 and TRBJ2-5, the CDR3 gives the full variable domain: DVKVTQSSRYLVKRTGEKVFLECVQDMDHENMFWYRQDPGLGLRLIYFSYDVKMKEKGDIPEGYSVSREKKERFSLILESASTNQTSMYLCASSLSAHQETQYFGPGTRLLVL.

At least ten counts were recorded for this clonotype. The chain combines TRBV7-2 with TRBJ2-1; D remains ambiguous. The CDR3 consists of 11 residues. The V gene's germline CDR1 is SGHTA and CDR2 FQGNSA. V shed 2 bases and J shed 8 bases, with 4 bases lying between them. The CDR3, as DNA: TGTGCCAGCAGCTTAACCCATGAGCAGTTCTTC. Translated: CASSLTHEQFF.

A few counts support this clonotype. The rearrangement links TRBV6-5 to TRBJ2-7, with D maybe TRBD2 (6 bases). V was trimmed by 8 bases and J by 2 bases, leaving 16 bases between them. The CDR3 covers 14 residues. Germline values: CDR1 MNHEY, CDR2 SVGAGI. DNA of the CDR3: TGTGCCAGCGTAGGGCAGGGACTCCCCTACGAGCAGTACTTC. This gives the protein CASVGQGLPYEQYF.

Note on this clonotype: This could be a read error, since a much larger clone is one nucleotide away. V and J are TRBV7-9 and TRBJ1-1; possible D gene TRBD1, 5 bases. Per germline, CDR1 SEHNR and CDR2 FQNEAQ (reference sequence). The CDR3 has 13 amino acids. The chain's CDR3 is CASSLVGGTETFF. The CDR3 region has the DNA TGTGCCAGCAGCTTAGTCGGGGGAACTGAAACTTTCTTT.

The chain joins TRBV3-1 to TRBJ1-1; D call uncertain. The V end lost 0 bases, the J end lost 6 bases, and 8 bases lay between the germline ends. The CDR3 has 13 amino acids. In germline, CDR1 is LGHDT, CDR2 YNNKEL (reference sequence). The chain's CDR3 is CASSQDAPAEAFF. CDR3 bases: TGTGCCAGCAGCCAAGATGCGCCAGCTGAAGCTTTCTTT.

This clonotype was recorded a few times. The V and J genes are TRBV7-9 and TRBJ2-6, with D perhaps matching TRBD1 or TRBD2 (5 bases each). The CDR3 spans 17 residues. Trimming removed 3 bases from V and 0 bases from J, with 12 bases in between. Germline V gives CDR1 SEHNR, CDR2 FQNEAQ (reference sequence). The CDR3 DNA reads TGTGCCAGCAGCTTGTCGGTGGGACGCTCTGGGGCCAACGTCCTGACTTTC. This encodes CASSLSVGRSGANVLTF.

This clonotype was seen once. J is TRBJ2-7 and V is TRBV7-9; weak D call: TRBD2 (7 bases). The CDR3 is made up of 15 amino acids. V lost 5 bases to trimming and J lost 3 bases, with 17 bases between them. CDR1 is SEHNR, CDR2 FQNEAQ, per germline (reference sequence). The CDR3 is CASSRGGGAIYEQYF. The CDR3 bases are TGTGCCAGCAGCCGAGGAGGGGGGGCGATCTACGAGCAGTACTTC.

J is TRBJ2-1 and V is TRBV20-1; TRBD2 might be the D (6 bases). The CDR3 runs to 18 residues. V dropped 1 base and J dropped 7 bases, with 26 bases sitting between them. In germline, CDR1 is DFQATT, CDR2 SNEGSKA (reference sequence). For the CDR3, the DNA is TGCAGTGCTAGAGTCGAAGGTGGCGGGAACCCTTTGAGAAATGAGCAGTTCTTC. As protein: CSARVEGGGNPLRNEQFF.

The V gene is TRBV14, the J gene TRBJ2-1, with unresolved D. The germline V gene has CDR1 SGHDN and CDR2 FVKESK. The CDR3 length is 12 residues. The ends were cut back, 3 bases at V and 13 bases at J, with 13 bases in the middle. The DNA for the CDR3 is TGTGCCAGCAGCCAGGGCAGCCGCCAACAGTTCTTC. Translated: CASSQGSRQQFF.

The CDR3 is CASSSGSGTVNTEAFF. DNA of the CDR3: TGTGCCAGCAGCTCAGGCTCCGGGACGGTGAACACTGAAGCTTTCTTT. This chain joins TRBV7-9 and TRBJ1-1; possible D gene TRBD1, 5 bases. Germline V gene data show CDR1 as SEHNR and CDR2 as FQNEAQ (reference sequence). Trimming pared 4 bases from V and 0 bases from J, leaving 15 bases between. The CDR3 extends over 16 amino acids.

V is TRBV6-6 and J is TRBJ1-4; D is unresolved. Germline values: CDR1 MNHNY, CDR2 SVGAGI (reference sequence). Trimming removed 9 bases at V and 0 bases at J, with 14 bases between. This CDR3 is 15 amino acids long. The CDR3: CARSAVTTTNEKLFF. CDR3 bases: TGTGCCAGGTCCGCAGTTACTACAACTAATGAAAAACTGTTTTTT.

Points on this clonotype: A read error is possible here, since a much larger clone lies one base away. This rearrangement joins TRBV10-2 to TRBJ1-2; D unclear. Germline V CDR1 and CDR2: WSHSY, SAAADI. The CDR3 length is 13 residues. The CDR3 DNA reads as TGCGCCAGCAGTGATGGAGTAGCCTATGACTACACCTTC. It specifies CASSDGVAYDYTF.

The chain uses TRBV7-2 and TRBJ2-1; TRBD1 is a possible D gene (5 bases). The CDR3 length is 15 residues. With 9 bases removed from V and 12 bases from J, the gap between germline ends came to 27 bases. Germline-derived CDR1 and CDR2 are SGHTA and FQGNSA. The CDR3 sequence: CARSRRQGERFGQFF. The DNA for the CDR3 is TGTGCCAGGTCACGGCGGCAGGGTGAAAGGTTCGGGCAGTTCTTC.

This chain joins TRBV20-1 and TRBJ2-5; D is ambiguous. Germline V lookup: CDR1 DFQATT, CDR2 SNEGSKA (reference sequence). The CDR3 is made up of 15 amino acids. V lost 2 bases to trimming and J lost 1 base, with 14 bases between them. CDR3 protein: CSARSPGTAQETQYF. DNA for the CDR3: TGCAGTGCTAGATCCCCCGGAACTGCCCAAGAGACCCAGTACTTC.

V usage is TRBV27 and J usage is TRBJ1-5; TRBD1 matches 10 bases. The CDR3 contains 15 residues. The trim removed 6 bases at V and 7 bases at J, leaving 9 bases unmatched. CDR1 is MNHEY, CDR2 SMNVEV, per germline (reference sequence). CDR3 sequence reads: CASRLTGGAGQPQHF. In nucleotides, the CDR3 is TGTGCCAGCAGGTTGACAGGGGGCGCGGGGCAGCCCCAGCATTTT.

To note about this clonotype: Relative to the germline gene, one junction end is altered; a read error may explain this. The chain links TRBV10-3 to TRBJ2-1, with D unresolved. The V gene's germline CDR1 is ENHRY and CDR2 SYGVKD. This CDR3 is 12 amino acids long. The CDR3 sequence is CAVRSFADEQFF. The CDR3 bases are TGTGCCGTCAGGAGCTTTGCCGATGAGCAGTTCTTC.

V gene TRBV20-1 combines with J gene TRBJ2-5; 7 bases align to TRBD2. With V trimmed by 5 bases and J by 2 bases, 11 bases remained unmatched. In germline, CDR1 is DFQATT, CDR2 SNEGSKA (reference sequence). CDR3 length: 15 amino acids. CDR3 loop: CSAGPKLAFQETQYF. The CDR3 bases are TGCAGTGCTGGACCCAAACTAGCGTTTCAAGAGACCCAGTACTTC.

The chain links TRBV5-6 to TRBJ2-5; TRBD1 aligns across 12 bases. CDR3 length: 17 residues. The germline gives CDR1 SGHDT, CDR2 YYEEEE. With 4 bases clipped from V and 4 bases from J, the junction kept 11 bases outside the gene matches. The CDR3 sequence is CASSPAPGQGAGETQYF. The CDR3 nucleotides are TGTGCCAGCAGCCCTGCGCCGGGACAGGGGGCCGGAGAGACCCAGTACTTC.

The chain links TRBV24-1 to TRBJ1-1; D not certain. Trimming cost V 3 bases and J 7 bases, with 14 bases left between them. This CDR3 has 14 residues. Germline assignment: CDR1 KGHDR and CDR2 SFDVKD. CDR3 sequence: CATSDPLRAGEAFF. The CDR3 DNA sequence: TGTGCCACCAGTGATCCCTTGAGGGCCGGTGAAGCTTTCTTT.